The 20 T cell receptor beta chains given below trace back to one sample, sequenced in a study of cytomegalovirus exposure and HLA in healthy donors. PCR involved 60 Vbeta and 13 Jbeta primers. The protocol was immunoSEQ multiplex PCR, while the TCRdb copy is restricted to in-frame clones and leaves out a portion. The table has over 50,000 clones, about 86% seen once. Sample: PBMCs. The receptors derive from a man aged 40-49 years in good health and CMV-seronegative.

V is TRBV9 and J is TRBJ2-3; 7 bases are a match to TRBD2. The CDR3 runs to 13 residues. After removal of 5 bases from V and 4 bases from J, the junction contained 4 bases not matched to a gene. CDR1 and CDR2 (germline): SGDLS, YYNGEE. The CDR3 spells CASSRGGADTQYF. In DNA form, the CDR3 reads TGTGCCAGCAGTCGGGGAGGGGCAGATACGCAGTATTTT. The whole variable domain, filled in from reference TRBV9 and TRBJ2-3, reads DSGVTQTPKHLITATGQRVTLRCSPRSGDLSVYWYQQSLDQGLQFLIQYYNGEERAKGNILERFSAQQFPDLHSELNLSSLELGDSALYFCASSRGGADTQYFGPGTRLTVL.

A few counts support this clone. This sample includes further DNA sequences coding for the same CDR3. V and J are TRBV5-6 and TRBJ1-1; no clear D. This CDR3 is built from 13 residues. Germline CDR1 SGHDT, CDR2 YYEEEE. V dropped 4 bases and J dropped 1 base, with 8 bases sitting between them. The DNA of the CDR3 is TGTGCCAGCAGCCTCGGGAGGAACACTGAAGCTTTCTTT. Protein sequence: CASSLGRNTEAFF.

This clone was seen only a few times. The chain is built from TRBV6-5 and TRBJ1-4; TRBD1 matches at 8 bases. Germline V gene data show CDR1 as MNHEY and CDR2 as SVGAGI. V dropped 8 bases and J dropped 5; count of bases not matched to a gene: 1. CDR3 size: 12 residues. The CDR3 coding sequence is TGTGCCAGCCGGACAGGGAATGAAAAACTGTTTTTT. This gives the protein CASRTGNEKLFF.

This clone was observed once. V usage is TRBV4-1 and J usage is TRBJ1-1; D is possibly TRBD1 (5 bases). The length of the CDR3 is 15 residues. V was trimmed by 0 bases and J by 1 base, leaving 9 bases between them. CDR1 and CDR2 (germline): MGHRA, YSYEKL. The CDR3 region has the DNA TGCGCCAGCAGCCAAGATGGGGGGAAGAACACTGAAGCTTTCTTT. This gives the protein CASSQDGGKNTEAFF.

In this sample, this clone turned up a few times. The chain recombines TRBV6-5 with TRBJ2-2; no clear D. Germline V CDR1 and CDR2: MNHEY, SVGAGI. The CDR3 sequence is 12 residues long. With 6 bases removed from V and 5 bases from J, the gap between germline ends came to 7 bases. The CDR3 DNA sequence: TGTGCCAGCAGCTCGGTGACCGGGGAGCTGTTTTTT. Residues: CASSSVTGELFF.

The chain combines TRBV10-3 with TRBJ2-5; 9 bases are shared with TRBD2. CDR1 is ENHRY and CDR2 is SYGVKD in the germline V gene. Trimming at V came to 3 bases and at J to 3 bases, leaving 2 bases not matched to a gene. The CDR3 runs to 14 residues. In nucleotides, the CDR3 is TGTGCCATCAGTGAAAGACTAGCGGAAGAGACCCAGTACTTC. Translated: CAISERLAEETQYF.

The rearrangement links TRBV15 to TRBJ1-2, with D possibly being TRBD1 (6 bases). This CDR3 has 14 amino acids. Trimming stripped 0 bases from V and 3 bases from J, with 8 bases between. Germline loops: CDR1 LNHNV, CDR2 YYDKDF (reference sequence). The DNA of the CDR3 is TGTGCCACCAGCAGAGATAGGACAGACTATGGCTACACCTTC. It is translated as CATSRDRTDYGYTF.

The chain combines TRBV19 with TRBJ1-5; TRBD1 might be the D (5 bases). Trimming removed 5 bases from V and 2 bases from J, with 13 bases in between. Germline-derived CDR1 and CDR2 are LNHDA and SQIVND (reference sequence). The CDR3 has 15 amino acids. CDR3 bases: TGTGCCAGTAGTGTCGGACCGGGGGGCAATCAGCCCCAGCATTTT. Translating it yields CASSVGPGGNQPQHF.

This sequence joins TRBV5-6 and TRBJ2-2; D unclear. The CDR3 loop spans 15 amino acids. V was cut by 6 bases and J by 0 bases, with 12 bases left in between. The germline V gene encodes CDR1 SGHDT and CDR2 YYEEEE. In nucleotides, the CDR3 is TGTGCCAGCACAACAAGGAGAGCGAACACCGGGGAGCTGTTTTTT. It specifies CASTTRRANTGELFF.

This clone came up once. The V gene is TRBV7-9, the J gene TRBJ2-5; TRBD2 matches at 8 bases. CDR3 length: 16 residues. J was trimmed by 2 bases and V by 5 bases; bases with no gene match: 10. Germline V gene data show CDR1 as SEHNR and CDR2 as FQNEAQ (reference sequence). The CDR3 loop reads CASSALAGGRQETQYF. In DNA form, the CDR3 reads TGTGCCAGCAGCGCTCTCGCGGGGGGAAGACAAGAGACCCAGTACTTC.

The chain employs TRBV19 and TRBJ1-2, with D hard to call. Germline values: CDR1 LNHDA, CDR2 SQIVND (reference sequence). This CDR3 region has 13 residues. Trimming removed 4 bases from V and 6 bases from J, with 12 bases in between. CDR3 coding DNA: TGTGCCAGTAGTAAACGGAGGGTTGATGGCTACACCTTC. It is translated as CASSKRRVDGYTF.

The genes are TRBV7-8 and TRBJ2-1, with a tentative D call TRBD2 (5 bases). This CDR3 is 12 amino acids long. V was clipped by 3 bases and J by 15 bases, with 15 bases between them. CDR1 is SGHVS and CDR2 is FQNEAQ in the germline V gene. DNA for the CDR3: TGTGCCAGCAGCTTGTCGAATCGCGGGCGGTTCTTC. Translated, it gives CASSLSNRGRFF. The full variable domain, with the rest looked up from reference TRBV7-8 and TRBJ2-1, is GAGVSQSPRYKVAKRGQDVALRCDPISGHVSLFWYQQALGQGPEFLTYFQNEAQLDKSGLPSDRFFAERPEGSVSTLKIQRTQQEDSAVYLCASSLSNRGRFFGPGTRLTVL.

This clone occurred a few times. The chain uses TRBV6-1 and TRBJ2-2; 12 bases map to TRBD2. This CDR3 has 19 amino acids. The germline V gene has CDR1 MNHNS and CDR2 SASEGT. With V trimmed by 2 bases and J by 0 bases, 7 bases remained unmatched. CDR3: CASSELLAGGFSNTGELFF. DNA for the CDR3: TGTGCCAGCAGTGAACTACTAGCGGGGGGTTTTTCGAACACCGGGGAGCTGTTTTTT.

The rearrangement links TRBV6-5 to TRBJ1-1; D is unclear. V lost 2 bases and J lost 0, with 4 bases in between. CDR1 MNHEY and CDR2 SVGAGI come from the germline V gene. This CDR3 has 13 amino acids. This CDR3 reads CASSYNMNTEAFF. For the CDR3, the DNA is TGTGCCAGCAGTTACAACATGAACACTGAAGCTTTCTTT.

This CDR3 is CASSPIGVTAGYTF. The CDR3 nucleotides read TGCGCCAGCAGCCCCATCGGGGTAACGGCTGGCTACACCTTC. The chain employs TRBV5-1 and TRBJ1-2; no definite D call. The germline V gene has CDR1 SGHRS and CDR2 YFSETQ. The CDR3 totals 14 residues. Between the trimmed V and J ends, which lost 4 bases and 7 bases, there was a span of 17 bases.

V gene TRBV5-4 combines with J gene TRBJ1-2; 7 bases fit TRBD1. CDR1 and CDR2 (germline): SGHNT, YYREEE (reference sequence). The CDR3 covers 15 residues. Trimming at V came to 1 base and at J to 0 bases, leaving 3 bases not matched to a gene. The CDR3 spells CASSLTQGANYGYTF. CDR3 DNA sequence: TGTGCCAGCAGCTTGACTCAGGGGGCTAACTATGGCTACACCTTC.

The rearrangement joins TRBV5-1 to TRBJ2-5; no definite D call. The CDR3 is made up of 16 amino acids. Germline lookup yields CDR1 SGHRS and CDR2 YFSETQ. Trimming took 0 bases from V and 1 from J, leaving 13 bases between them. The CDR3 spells CASSLAGSLGQETQYF. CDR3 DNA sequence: TGCGCCAGCAGCTTGGCGGGTTCGCTAGGCCAAGAGACCCAGTACTTC.

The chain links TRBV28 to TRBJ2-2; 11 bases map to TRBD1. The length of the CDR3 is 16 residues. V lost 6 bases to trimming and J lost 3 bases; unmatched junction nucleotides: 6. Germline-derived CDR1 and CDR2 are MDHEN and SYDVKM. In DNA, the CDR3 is TGTGCCAGCAGCCCATCGGACAGGGGGCACACCGGGGAGCTGTTTTTT. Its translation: CASSPSDRGHTGELFF.

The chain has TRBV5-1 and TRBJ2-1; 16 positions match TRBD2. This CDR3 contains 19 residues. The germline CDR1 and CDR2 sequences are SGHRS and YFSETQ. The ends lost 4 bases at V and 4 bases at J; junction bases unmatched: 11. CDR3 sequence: CASSPGTSGGVGFYNEQFF. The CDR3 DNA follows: TGCGCCAGCAGCCCCGGGACTAGCGGGGGGGTTGGGTTTTACAATGAGCAGTTCTTC.

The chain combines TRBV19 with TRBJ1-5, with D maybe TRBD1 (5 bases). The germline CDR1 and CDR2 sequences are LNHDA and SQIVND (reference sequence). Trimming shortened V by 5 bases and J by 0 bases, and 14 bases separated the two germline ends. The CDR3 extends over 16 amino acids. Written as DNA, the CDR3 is TGTGCCAGTAGTGAAGGGGCGTTCGGTAGCAATCAGCCCCAGCATTTT. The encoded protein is CASSEGAFGSNQPQHF. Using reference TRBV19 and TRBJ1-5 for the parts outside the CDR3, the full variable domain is DGGITQSPKYLFRKEGQNVTLSCEQNLNHDAMYWYRQDPGQGLRLIYYSQIVNDFQKGDIAEGYSVSREKKESFPLTVTSAQKNPTAFYLCASSEGAFGSNQPQHFGDGTRLSIL.